The 4 T cell receptor beta chains below were found in one sample sequenced in a study of cytotoxic CD8 clonotypes in ibrutinib-treated CLL. The method was immunoSEQ multiplex PCR; TCRdb's version includes in-frame clones alone and lacks a portion of them. The sample yields 150,000 or so clones, approximately 77% seen once. This sample comprised PBMCs, obtained after 12 months of ibrutinib treatment. All receptors derive from a human donor with chronic lymphocytic leukemia.

The chain uses TRBV5-4 and TRBJ2-1; TRBD1 matches 7 bases. V lost 2 bases to trimming and J lost 8 bases; unmatched junction nucleotides: 4. The germline V gene encodes CDR1 SGHNT and CDR2 YYREEE (reference sequence). The CDR3 has 13 residues. The CDR3 spells CASSLKGADEQFF. The CDR3 DNA reads TGTGCCAGCAGCTTAAAGGGGGCCGATGAGCAGTTCTTC.

This chain uses TRBV28 with TRBJ1-1; D is possibly TRBD1 (6 bases). V shed 2 bases and J shed 6 bases, with 13 bases lying between them. Germline CDR1 and CDR2: MDHEN and SYDVKM. The CDR3 length is 14 residues. The CDR3 DNA is TGTGCCAGCAGTTTACCCACTACAGGGTCTGAAGCTTTCTTT. As protein: CASSLPTTGSEAFF.

The V and J genes are TRBV4-3 and TRBJ2-1; 11 nucleotides match TRBD1. V shed 4 bases, J shed 5 bases, and the junction held 10 bases outside the gene matches. Germline CDR1 is LGHNA and CDR2 is YSLEER. This CDR3 is 17 amino acids long. The CDR3 bases are TGCGCCAGCAGCCTCCGGGACAGGGGGGATTTGGACAATGAGCAGTTCTTC. This translates into CASSLRDRGDLDNEQFF.

The chain has TRBV19 and TRBJ1-1, with D perhaps matching TRBD1 (6 bases). The CDR3 runs to 14 residues. Germline values: CDR1 LNHDA, CDR2 SQIVND (reference sequence). V lost 6 bases to trimming and J lost 4 bases, with 15 bases between them. The CDR3 sequence is CASRQQGVSTEAFF. CDR3 coding DNA: TGTGCCAGTAGGCAACAGGGCGTGAGCACTGAAGCTTTCTTT.